These 3 T cell receptor beta chains were sequenced from one sample in a study of T-cell reconstitution after alpha-beta-depleted transplantation in children. The TCRbeta library was prepared with unique molecular identifiers. MiXCR, applied by TCRdb to the PCR reads, yields one record per CDR3 protein. The data show hundreds of thousands of distinct CDR3 sequences, with around 12% seen just once and roughly 2.6% held by the top ten. Sequencing was performed on PBMCs from the stem cell graft donor, taken from the stem cell graft. The source of these receptors is a human donor who donated a stem cell graft to a child with acute lymphoblastic leukemia.

This clonotype was recorded at least ten times. The chain links TRBV9 to TRBJ2-3, with 8 bases that match TRBD2. The CDR3 has 16 amino acids. The J segment lost 0 bases and the V segment lost 0 bases, leaving 3 bases of the junction unmatched. CDR1 and CDR2 (germline): SGDLS, YYNGEE. The DNA of the CDR3 is TGTGCCAGCAGCGTAGGGGAGCGGGGGAGCACAGATACGCAGTATTTT. Its translation: CASSVGERGSTDTQYF.

Concerning this clonotype: A much larger clonotype is one base distant, so this may be a read error. The chain is built from TRBV28 and TRBJ2-7; TRBD1 matches at 8 bases. Looked up from germline, CDR1 is MDHEN and CDR2 is SYDVKM. The CDR3 extends over 14 amino acids. CDR3 sequence reads: CASRSGTGSYEEYF. The CDR3 DNA is TGTGCCAGCAGGTCCGGGACAGGCTCCTACGAGGAGTACTTC.

This clonotype was detected once. Just one base apart from a much larger clone, this may be a read error. J is TRBJ2-7 and V is TRBV29-1, with D possibly matching TRBD1 (6 bases). CDR3 length: 12 amino acids. V was cut by 5 bases and J by 3 bases, with 11 bases left in between. CDR1 and CDR2 from the germline V gene are SQVTM and ANQGSEA. The CDR3 here is CSVLVRGYEQYF. DNA of the CDR3: TGCAGCGTTTTAGTCAGGGGCTACGAGCAGTACTTC.